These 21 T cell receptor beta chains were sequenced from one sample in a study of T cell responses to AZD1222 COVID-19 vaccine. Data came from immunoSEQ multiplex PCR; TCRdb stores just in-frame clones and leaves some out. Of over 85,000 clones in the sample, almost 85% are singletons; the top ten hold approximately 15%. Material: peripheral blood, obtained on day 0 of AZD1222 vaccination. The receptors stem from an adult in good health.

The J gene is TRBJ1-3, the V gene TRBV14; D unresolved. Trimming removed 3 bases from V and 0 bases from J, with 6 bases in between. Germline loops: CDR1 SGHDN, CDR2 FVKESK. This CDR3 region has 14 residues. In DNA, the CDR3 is TGTGCCAGCAGCCAGATAAGCTCTGGAAACACCATATATTTT. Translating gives CASSQISSGNTIYF. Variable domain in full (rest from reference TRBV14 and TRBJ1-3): EAGVTQFPSHSVIEKGQTVTLRCDPISGHDNLYWYRRVMGKEIKFLLHFVKESKQDESGMPNNRFLAERTGGTYSTLKVQPAELEDSGVYFCASSQISSGNTIYFGEGSWLTVV.

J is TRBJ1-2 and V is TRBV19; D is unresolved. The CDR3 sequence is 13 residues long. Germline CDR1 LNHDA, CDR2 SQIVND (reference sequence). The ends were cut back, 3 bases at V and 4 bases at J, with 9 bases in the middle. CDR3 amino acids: CASSIRQPYGYTF. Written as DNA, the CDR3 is TGTGCCAGTAGTATTAGGCAGCCCTATGGCTACACCTTC.

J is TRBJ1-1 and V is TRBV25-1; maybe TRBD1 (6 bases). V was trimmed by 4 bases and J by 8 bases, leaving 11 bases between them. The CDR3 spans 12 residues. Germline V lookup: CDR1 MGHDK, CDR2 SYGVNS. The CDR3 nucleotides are TGTGCCAGCAGTGCGGGGGGCTGGGAAGCTTTCTTT. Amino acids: CASSAGGWEAFF. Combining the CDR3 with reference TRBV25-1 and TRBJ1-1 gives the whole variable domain EADIYQTPRYLVIGTGKKITLECSQTMGHDKMYWYQQDPGMELHLIHYSYGVNSTEKGDLSSESTVSRIRTEHFPLTLESARPSHTSQYLCASSAGGWEAFFGQGTRLTVV.

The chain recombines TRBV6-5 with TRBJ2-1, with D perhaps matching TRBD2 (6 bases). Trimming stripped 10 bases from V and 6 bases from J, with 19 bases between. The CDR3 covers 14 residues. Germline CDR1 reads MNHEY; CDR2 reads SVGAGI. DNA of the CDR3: TGTGCCACTCACGGGGGTTTAGGGACCAATGAGCAGTTCTTC. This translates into CATHGGLGTNEQFF.

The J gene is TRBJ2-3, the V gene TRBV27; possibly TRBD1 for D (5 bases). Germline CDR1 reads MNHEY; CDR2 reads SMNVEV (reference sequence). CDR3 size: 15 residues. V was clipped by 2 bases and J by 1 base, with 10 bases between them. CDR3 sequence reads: CASSLGGRGTDTQYF. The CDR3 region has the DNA TGTGCCAGCAGTTTAGGTGGCAGGGGCACAGATACGCAGTATTTT.

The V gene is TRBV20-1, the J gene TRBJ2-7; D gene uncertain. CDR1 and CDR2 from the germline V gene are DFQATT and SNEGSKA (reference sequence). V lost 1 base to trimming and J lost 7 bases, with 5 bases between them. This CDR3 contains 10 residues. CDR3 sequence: CSARAEEQYF. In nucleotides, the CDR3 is TGCAGTGCTAGAGCCGAAGAGCAGTACTTC.

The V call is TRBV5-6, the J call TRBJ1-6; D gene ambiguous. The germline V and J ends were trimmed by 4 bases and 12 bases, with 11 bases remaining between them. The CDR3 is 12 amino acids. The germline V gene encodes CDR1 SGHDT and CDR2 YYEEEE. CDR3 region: CASSPTFGPLHF. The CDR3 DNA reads TGTGCCAGCAGCCCGACGTTTGGACCCCTCCACTTT.

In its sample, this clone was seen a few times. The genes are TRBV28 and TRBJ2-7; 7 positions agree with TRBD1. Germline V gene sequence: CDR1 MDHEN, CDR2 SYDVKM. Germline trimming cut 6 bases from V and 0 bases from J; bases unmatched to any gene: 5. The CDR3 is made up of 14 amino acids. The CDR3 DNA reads TGTGCCAGCAGGACGACAGGGACCTCCTACGAGCAGTACTTC. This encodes CASRTTGTSYEQYF.

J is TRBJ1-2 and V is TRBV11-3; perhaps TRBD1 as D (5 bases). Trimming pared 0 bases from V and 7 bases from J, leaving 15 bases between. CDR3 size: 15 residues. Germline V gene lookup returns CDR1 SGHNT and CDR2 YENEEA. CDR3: CASSLDSGSSGGYTF. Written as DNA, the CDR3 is TGTGCCAGCAGCTTAGACTCAGGGAGCTCGGGTGGCTACACCTTC.

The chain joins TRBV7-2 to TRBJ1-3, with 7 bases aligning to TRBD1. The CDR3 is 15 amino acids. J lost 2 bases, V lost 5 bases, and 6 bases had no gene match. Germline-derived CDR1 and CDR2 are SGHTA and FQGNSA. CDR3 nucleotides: TGTGCCAGCAGCCCCAGACAGGGTCCTGGAAACACCATATATTTT. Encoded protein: CASSPRQGPGNTIYF.

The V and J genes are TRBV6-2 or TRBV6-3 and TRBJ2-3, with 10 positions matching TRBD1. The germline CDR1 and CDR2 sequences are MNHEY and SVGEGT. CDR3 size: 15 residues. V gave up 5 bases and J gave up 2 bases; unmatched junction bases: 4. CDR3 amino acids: CASSPTGGNTDTQYF. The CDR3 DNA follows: TGTGCCAGCAGTCCGACAGGGGGCAACACAGATACGCAGTATTTT.

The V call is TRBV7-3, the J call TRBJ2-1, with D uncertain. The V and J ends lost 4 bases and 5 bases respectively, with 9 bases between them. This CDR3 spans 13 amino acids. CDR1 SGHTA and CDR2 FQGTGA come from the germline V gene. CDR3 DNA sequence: TGTGCCAGCAGCTCCTGGATGCACAATGAGCAGTTCTTC. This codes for CASSSWMHNEQFF.

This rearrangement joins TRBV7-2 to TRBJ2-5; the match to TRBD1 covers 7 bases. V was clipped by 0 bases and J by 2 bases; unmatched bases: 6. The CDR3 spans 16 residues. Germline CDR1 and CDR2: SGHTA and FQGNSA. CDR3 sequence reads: CASSLALGTAQETQYF. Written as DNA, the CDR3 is TGTGCCAGCAGCTTAGCGCTAGGGACAGCTCAAGAGACCCAGTACTTC.

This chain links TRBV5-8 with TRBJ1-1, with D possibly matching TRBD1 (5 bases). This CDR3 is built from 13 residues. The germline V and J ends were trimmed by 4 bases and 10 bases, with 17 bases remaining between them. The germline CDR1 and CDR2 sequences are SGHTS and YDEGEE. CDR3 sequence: CASSPRRAQGAFF. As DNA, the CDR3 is TGTGCCAGCAGCCCCAGGCGGGCCCAGGGAGCTTTCTTT.

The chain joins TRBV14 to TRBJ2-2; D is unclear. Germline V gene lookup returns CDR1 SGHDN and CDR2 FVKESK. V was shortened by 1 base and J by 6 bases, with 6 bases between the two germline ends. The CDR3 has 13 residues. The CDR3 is CASSQVWPGELFF. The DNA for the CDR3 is TGTGCCAGCAGCCAAGTTTGGCCCGGGGAGCTGTTTTTT.

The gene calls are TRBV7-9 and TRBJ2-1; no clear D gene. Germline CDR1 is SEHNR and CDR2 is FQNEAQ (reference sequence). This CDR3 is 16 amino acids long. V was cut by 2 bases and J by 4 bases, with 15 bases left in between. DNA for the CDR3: TGTGCCAGCAGCTTACGGGCCGACCCCGAGTACAATGAGCAGTTCTTC. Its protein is CASSLRADPEYNEQFF.

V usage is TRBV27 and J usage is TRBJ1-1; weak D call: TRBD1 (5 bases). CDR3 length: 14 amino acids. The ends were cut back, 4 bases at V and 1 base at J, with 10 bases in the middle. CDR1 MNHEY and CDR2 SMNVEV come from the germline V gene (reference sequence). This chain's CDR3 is CASSSLRGNTEAFF. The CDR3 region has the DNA TGTGCCAGCAGTTCTCTTAGGGGGAACACTGAAGCTTTCTTT.

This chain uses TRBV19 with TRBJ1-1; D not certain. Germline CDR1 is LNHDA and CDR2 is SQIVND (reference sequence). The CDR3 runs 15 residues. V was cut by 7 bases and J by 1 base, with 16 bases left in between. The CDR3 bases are TGTGCCAGTACCCGGAGGGAAAGGTGGAACACTGAAGCTTTCTTT. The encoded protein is CASTRRERWNTEAFF. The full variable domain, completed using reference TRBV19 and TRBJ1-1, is DGGITQSPKYLFRKEGQNVTLSCEQNLNHDAMYWYRQDPGQGLRLIYYSQIVNDFQKGDIAEGYSVSREKKESFPLTVTSAQKNPTAFYLCASTRRERWNTEAFFGQGTRLTVV.

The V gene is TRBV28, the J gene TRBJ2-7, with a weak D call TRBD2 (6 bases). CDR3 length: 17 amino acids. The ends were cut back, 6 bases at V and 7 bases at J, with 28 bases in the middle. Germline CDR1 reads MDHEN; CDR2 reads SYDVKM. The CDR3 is CASRPQAVGRDWWEQYF. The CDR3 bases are TGTGCCAGCAGACCCCAAGCCGTGGGCAGGGACTGGTGGGAGCAGTACTTC.

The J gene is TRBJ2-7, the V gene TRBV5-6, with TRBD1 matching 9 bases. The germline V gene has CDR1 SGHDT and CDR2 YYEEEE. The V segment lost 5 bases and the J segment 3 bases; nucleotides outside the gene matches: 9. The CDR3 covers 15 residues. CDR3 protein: CASRTTGGVVYEQYF. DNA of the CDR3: TGTGCCAGCAGAACAACAGGGGGCGTCGTCTACGAGCAGTACTTC.

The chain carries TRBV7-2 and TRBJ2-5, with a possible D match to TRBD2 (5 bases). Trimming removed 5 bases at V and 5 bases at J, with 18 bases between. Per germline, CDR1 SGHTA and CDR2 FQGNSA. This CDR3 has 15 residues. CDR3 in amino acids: CASSPARTAYETQYF. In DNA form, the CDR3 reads TGTGCCAGCAGCCCCGCGAGGACTGCTTATGAGACCCAGTACTTC.